This T cell receptor (beta chain) was documented in a study of T-cell memory formation after mild COVID-19. About the research overall: The study found TCR clusters largely donor specific.

TCRdb re-derived calls from the 5' RACE reads in MiXCR, one entry per CDR3 protein. The profile shows about 62,000 distinct CDR3 sequences, roughly 10% of them singletons. This receptor was obtained from a man between 18 and 35 years old who had mild COVID-19 (a few samples of this study predate the infection). Cell type and time point are not known. Material for sequencing was PBMCs or a T cell subset sorted from them (not recorded which).

The CDR3 reads CASSLFGAPQHF. For the CDR3, the DNA is TGTGCCAGCAGCTTATTCGGGGCGCCCCAGCATTTT. The gene calls are TRBV7-2 and TRBJ1-5; TRBD1 might be the D (5 bases). The germline V gene encodes CDR1 SGHTA and CDR2 FQGNSA. This CDR3 contains 12 residues. Deletions cut 2 bases from V and 9 bases from J, with 8 bases between.